This T cell receptor beta chain comes out of a study of blood T cell repertoires in COVID-19. The junction had 2 bases not matched to a gene; V was cut back by 3 bases and J by 1 base. Germline CDR1 is SGDLS and CDR2 is YYNGEE. The CDR3 loop spans 14 amino acids. Assay: immunoSEQ multiplex PCR; the TCRdb copy retains only in-frame clones and omits some. In the table there are about 150,000 clones, under 90% of which are singletons. The chain combines TRBV9 with TRBJ2-3, with TRBD1 matching 7 bases. This TCR came from a woman of 80 years or more with active or convalescent COVID-19. Sequencing input: peripheral blood. The CDR3 here is CASSAGQGTDTQYF. Here the CDR3 DNA reads TGTGCCAGCAGCGCAGGACAGGGCACAGATACGCAGTATTTT.